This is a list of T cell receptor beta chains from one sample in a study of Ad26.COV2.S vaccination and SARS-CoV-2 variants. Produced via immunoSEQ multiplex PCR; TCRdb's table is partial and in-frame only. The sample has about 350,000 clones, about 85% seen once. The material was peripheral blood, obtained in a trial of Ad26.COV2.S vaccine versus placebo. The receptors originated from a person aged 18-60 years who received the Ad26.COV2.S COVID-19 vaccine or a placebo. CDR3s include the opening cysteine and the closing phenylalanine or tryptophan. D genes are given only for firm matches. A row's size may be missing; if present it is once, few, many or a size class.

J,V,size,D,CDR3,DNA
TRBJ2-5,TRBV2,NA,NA,CASRGEPGIQYF,TGTGCCAGCAGGGGGGAACCGGGGATCCAGTACTTC
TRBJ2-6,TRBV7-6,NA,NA,CASSLAGPSSGANVLTF,TGTGCCAGCAGCTTAGCAGGACCGAGCTCTGGGGCCAACGTCCTGACTTTC
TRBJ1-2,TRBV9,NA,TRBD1,CASSPRTGNYGYTF,TGTGCCAGCAGCCCCAGGACAGGGAACTATGGCTACACCTTC
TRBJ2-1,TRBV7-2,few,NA,CASSSEPGFEQFF,TGTGCCAGCAGCTCAGAACCGGGATTTGAGCAGTTCTTC
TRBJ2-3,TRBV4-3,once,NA,CASSPLNQPENPDTQYF,TGCGCCAGCAGCCCCCTCAACCAGCCTGAAAACCCAGATACGCAGTATTTT
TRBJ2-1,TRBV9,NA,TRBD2,CASQASGRFGEQFF,TGTGCCAGCCAAGCTAGCGGGAGATTTGGTGAGCAGTTCTTC
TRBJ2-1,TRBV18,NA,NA,CASSGTPPNEQFF,TGTGCCAGCTCAGGGACCCCGCCCAATGAGCAGTTCTTC
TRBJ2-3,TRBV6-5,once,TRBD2,CASRRGTSGSDTQYF,TGTGCCAGCAGGAGGGGGACTAGCGGGTCGGATACGCAGTATTTT
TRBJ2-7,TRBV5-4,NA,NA,CASSLKGSYEQYF,TGTGCCAGCAGCTTGAAGGGGTCCTACGAGCAGTACTTC
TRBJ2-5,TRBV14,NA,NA,CASSQEWTPQETQYF,TGTGCCAGCAGCCAAGAATGGACACCCCAAGAGACCCAGTACTTC
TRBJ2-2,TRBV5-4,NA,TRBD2,CASSLPGRGAPGELFF,TGTGCCAGCAGTCTGCCCGGGCGGGGGGCCCCCGGGGAGCTGTTTTTT
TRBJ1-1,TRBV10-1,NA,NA,CASSARSRGTEAFF,TGCGCCAGCAGTGCCAGGTCTCGAGGCACTGAAGCTTTCTTT
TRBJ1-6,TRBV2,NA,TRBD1,CASSDFYRGRNSPLHF,TGTGCCAGCAGTGATTTCTACAGGGGCCGTAATTCACCCCTCCACTTT
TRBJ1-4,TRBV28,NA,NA,CASSSSGTTNEKLFF,TGTGCCAGCAGTTCCTCGGGGACAACTAATGAAAAACTGTTTTTT
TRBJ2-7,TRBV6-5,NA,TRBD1,CASSYGTGVHYEQYF,TGTGCCAGCAGTTACGGGACAGGGGTTCACTACGAGCAGTACTTC
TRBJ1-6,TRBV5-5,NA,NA,CASEPFGGGNSPLHF,TGTGCCAGCGAGCCCTTCGGGGGAGGGAATTCACCCCTCCACTTT
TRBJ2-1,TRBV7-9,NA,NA,CATLAQGAYNEQFF,TGTGCCACCCTAGCGCAGGGCGCCTACAATGAGCAGTTCTTC
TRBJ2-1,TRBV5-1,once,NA,CASIWGNEQFF,TGCGCCAGCATTTGGGGGAATGAGCAGTTCTTC
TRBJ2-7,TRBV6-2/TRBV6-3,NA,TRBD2,CASSYSGTSWYEQYF,TGTGCCAGCAGTTACTCGGGGACTAGCTGGTACGAGCAGTACTTC
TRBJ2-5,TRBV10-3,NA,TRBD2,CAISAKLAGVETQYF,TGTGCCATCAGTGCCAAACTAGCGGGAGTAGAGACCCAGTACTTC
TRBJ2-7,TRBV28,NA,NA,CASSEQGHSSYEQYF,TGTGCCAGCAGTGAACAGGGTCATTCTTCCTACGAGCAGTACTTC
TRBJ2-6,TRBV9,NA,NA,CASSHSGANVLTF,TGTGCCAGCAGTCATTCTGGGGCCAACGTCCTGACTTTC
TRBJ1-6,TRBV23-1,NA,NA,CASWRTANSPLHF,TGCGCCAGTTGGAGGACTGCAAATTCACCCCTCCACTTT
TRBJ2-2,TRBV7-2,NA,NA,CASSPPRTANTGELFF,TGTGCCAGCAGCCCACCCCGGACAGCGAACACCGGGGAGCTGTTTTTT
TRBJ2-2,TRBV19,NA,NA,CASSIGRPEGELFF,TGTGCCAGTAGTATTGGTAGGCCCGAGGGGGAGCTGTTTTTT
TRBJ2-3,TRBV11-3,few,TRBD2,CASSIGLAAGDTQYF,TGTGCCAGCAGCATCGGACTAGCGGCGGGAGATACGCAGTATTTT
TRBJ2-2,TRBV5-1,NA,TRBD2,CASSGTSGGTANTGELFF,TGCGCCAGCAGCGGGACTAGCGGGGGGACTGCGAACACCGGGGAGCTGTTTTTT
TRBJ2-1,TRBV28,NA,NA,CASFGWGGQFF,TGTGCCAGCTTCGGTTGGGGTGGGCAGTTCTTC
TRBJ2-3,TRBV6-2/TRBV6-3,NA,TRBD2,CASSYRTSGAGDTQYF,TGTGCCAGCAGTTACAGGACTAGCGGGGCTGGGGATACGCAGTATTTT
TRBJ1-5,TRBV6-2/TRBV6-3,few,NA,CASSQTNSNQPQHF,TGTGCCAGCAGCCAAACAAATAGCAATCAGCCCCAGCATTTT
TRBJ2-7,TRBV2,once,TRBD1,CASYGQGDSGYEQYF,TGTGCCAGCTACGGACAGGGTGATAGTGGCTACGAGCAGTACTTC
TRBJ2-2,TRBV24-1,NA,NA,CATSDSTESKIGELFF,TGTGCCACCAGTGATTCAACGGAGTCGAAGATCGGGGAGCTGTTTTTT
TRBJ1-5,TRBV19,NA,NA,CASSYGRGSNQPQHF,TGTGCCAGTAGTTACGGACGAGGGAGCAATCAGCCCCAGCATTTT
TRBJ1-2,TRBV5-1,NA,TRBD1,CASSLRQGDYGYTF,TGCGCCAGCAGCTTACGGCAGGGGGACTATGGCTACACCTTC
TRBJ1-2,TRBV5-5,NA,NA,CASSADSKRGYTF,TGTGCCAGCAGCGCGGATAGCAAAAGGGGCTACACCTTC
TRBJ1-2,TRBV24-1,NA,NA,CARSRAGPALYGYTF,TGTGCCAGGTCCCGGGCTGGCCCGGCCCTTTATGGCTACACCTTC